These 13 T cell receptor beta chains share one sample of origin, sequenced in a study of blood T cell repertoires in COVID-19. Libraries were prepared by immunoSEQ multiplex PCR; TCRdb keeps only in-frame clonotypes and omits some of them. The repertoire holds around 160,000 clones, with roughly 90% as singletons. Sequenced: PBMCs or T cells enriched from blood (not recorded which). The receptors originated from a woman younger than 45 with acute COVID-19.

The chain has TRBV19 and TRBJ1-5; no firm D call. CDR1 and CDR2 (germline): LNHDA, SQIVND (reference sequence). The CDR3 spans 14 residues. Trimming took 7 bases from V and 2 from J, leaving 12 bases between them. CDR3 amino acids: CASTHAGGNQPQHF. The DNA for the CDR3 is TGTGCCAGTACCCATGCGGGTGGCAATCAGCCCCAGCATTTT. Full variable domain (outside the CDR3, taken from reference TRBV19 and TRBJ1-5): DGGITQSPKYLFRKEGQNVTLSCEQNLNHDAMYWYRQDPGQGLRLIYYSQIVNDFQKGDIAEGYSVSREKKESFPLTVTSAQKNPTAFYLCASTHAGGNQPQHFGDGTRLSIL.

This clone turned up a few times. The J gene is TRBJ2-7, the V gene TRBV5-5; 8 bases are a match to TRBD2. Germline loops: CDR1 SGHKS, CDR2 YYEKEE (reference sequence). V lost 5 bases and J lost 0; bases outside the gene matches: 13. The CDR3 runs 17 residues. The CDR3 loop reads CASRPGLGGQGSYEQYF. The CDR3 region has the DNA TGTGCCAGCAGACCGGGACTAGGGGGGCAGGGCTCCTACGAGCAGTACTTC.

V is TRBV21-1 and J is TRBJ1-5; the tabulated D call, TRBD1, remains unverified against the DNA. TRBV21-1 corresponds to a pseudogene. The CDR3 sequence is 15 residues long. CDR3 sequence: CASSKALTVSQPQHF. The CDR3 DNA follows: TGTGCCAGCAGCAAAGCGCTAACAGTATCCCAGCCCCAGCATTTT.

This clone was seen a single time. The chain is built from TRBV18 and TRBJ2-1; 7 bases line up with TRBD2. The CDR3 length is 14 residues. V was pared by 3 bases and J by 6 bases, with 5 bases of the junction left unmatched. In germline, CDR1 is KGHSH, CDR2 LQKENI. For the CDR3, the DNA is TGTGCCAGCTCACCGTATCGGACTAGCAATGAGCAGTTCTTC. It encodes CASSPYRTSNEQFF. The complete variable domain, with remaining parts taken from reference TRBV18 and TRBJ2-1, reads NAGVMQNPRHLVRRRGQEARLRCSPMKGHSHVYWYRQLPEEGLKFMVYLQKENIIDESGMPKERFSAEFPKEGPSILRIQQVVRGDSAAYFCASSPYRTSNEQFFGPGTRLTVL.

The rearrangement links TRBV6-5 to TRBJ2-7, with a weak D call TRBD2 (6 bases). V dropped 11 bases and J dropped 0 bases, with 17 bases sitting between them. Looked up from germline, CDR1 is MNHEY and CDR2 is SVGAGI. The CDR3 is made up of 14 amino acids. The CDR3 here is CAARAAGPSYEQYF. The CDR3 DNA is TGTGCCGCCAGGGCAGCGGGTCCCTCCTACGAGCAGTACTTC.

V gene TRBV7-2 combines with J gene TRBJ2-6, with 7 bases identical to TRBD1. The CDR3 spans 14 residues. J gave up 9 bases and V 5 bases, and 7 bases lay outside the gene matches. CDR1 SGHTA and CDR2 FQGNSA come from the germline V gene. The CDR3 DNA follows: TGTGCCAGCAGCGGACGACAGGGAATCAACGTCCTGACTTTC. As protein: CASSGRQGINVLTF.

The chain recombines TRBV24-1 with TRBJ2-5; 9 bases line up with TRBD2. Germline assignment: CDR1 KGHDR and CDR2 SFDVKD. V shed 5 bases and J 5 bases; nucleotides not matched to a gene: 11. The length of the CDR3 is 16 residues. The CDR3 loop is CATSADGAGGSETQYF. The CDR3 nucleotides read TGTGCCACCAGTGCCGATGGGGCGGGAGGGTCCGAGACCCAGTACTTC.

The chain has TRBV28 and TRBJ1-3; no clear D gene. The germline V and J ends were trimmed by 5 bases and 0 bases, with 14 bases remaining between them. Germline V gene sequence: CDR1 MDHEN, CDR2 SYDVKM. The CDR3 extends over 16 amino acids. Here the CDR3 DNA reads TGTGCCAGCAGTCTCCTCAAGACAAGCTCTGGAAACACCATATATTTT. Translating it yields CASSLLKTSSGNTIYF.

The sample holds one count of this clone. The J gene is TRBJ2-1, the V gene TRBV11-1, with D possibly TRBD2 on 7 matching bases. Germline loops: CDR1 SGHAT, CDR2 FQDESV (reference sequence). The germline V and J ends were trimmed by 0 bases and 8 bases, with 20 bases remaining between them. The CDR3 has 17 residues. The CDR3 DNA follows: TGTGCCAGCAGCTTAGCCCGGCTAGGGGGAGGGTCTGATGAGCAGTTCTTC. Protein product: CASSLARLGGGSDEQFF. The full variable domain, completed using reference TRBV11-1 and TRBJ2-1, is EAEVAQSPRYKITEKSQAVAFWCDPISGHATLYWYRQILGQGPELLVQFQDESVVDDSQLPKDRFSAERLKGVDSTLKIQPAELGDSAMYLCASSLARLGGGSDEQFFGPGTRLTVL.

The J gene is TRBJ2-1, the V gene TRBV5-1; a weak D match, TRBD2 (5 bases). The CDR3 runs to 15 residues. Per the germline V gene, CDR1 is SGHRS and CDR2 is YFSETQ. The V and J ends lost 1 base and 2 bases respectively, with 10 bases between them. In DNA, the CDR3 is TGCGCCAGCAGCTTGCGGCGGGTAGCCTACAATGAGCAGTTCTTC. Protein: CASSLRRVAYNEQFF.

This chain connects TRBV6-5 to TRBJ2-7, with TRBD2 as a possible D gene (6 bases). CDR3 length: 12 residues. Trimming pared 6 bases from V and 6 bases from J, leaving 12 bases between. Looked up from germline, CDR1 is MNHEY and CDR2 is SVGAGI. CDR3 amino acids: CASSPHGGEQYF. Written as DNA, the CDR3 is TGTGCCAGCAGCCCCCACGGGGGCGAGCAGTACTTC.

The CDR3 protein is CASSPLGTRTRYEQYF. Written as DNA, the CDR3 is TGTGCCAGCAGCCCTCTTGGGACTAGAACCCGCTACGAGCAGTACTTC. The V gene is TRBV14, the J gene TRBJ2-7; 8 bases align to TRBD2. V was clipped by 4 bases and J by 3 bases; unmatched bases: 11. From germline, CDR1 is SGHDN and CDR2 FVKESK. The CDR3 runs 16 residues.

The chain combines TRBV9 with TRBJ2-1, with 13 bases that match TRBD2. The CDR3 covers 18 residues. Unmatched junction bases numbered 11, after V lost 4 bases and J lost 4 bases. Germline V gives CDR1 SGDLS, CDR2 YYNGEE. The chain's CDR3 is CASSPRTSGGPIYNEQFF. The CDR3 DNA is TGTGCCAGCAGCCCCAGGACTAGCGGGGGTCCCATTTACAATGAGCAGTTCTTC.